This T cell receptor (beta chain) was recovered during a study of CD8+CD57+ T cells in acquired aplastic anemia. Overall study context: DNA per sorted CD4+ or CD8+ sample ranged roughly 0.17 to 27.4 ug, averaging 3.2 ug. Study conclusions and caveats: Common to patients and controls were twenty-nine CD8+ CDR3 sequences.

Losses at the gene ends were 5 bases for V and 4 bases for J; bases not matched to a gene: 7. The germline V gene has CDR1 KGHDR and CDR2 SFDVKD. The CDR3 runs to 15 residues. The TCR beta profiling, which covered VDJ combination and CDR3 sequence, was carried out using genomic DNA as the template. MiXCR, applied by TCRdb to the reads, yields one record per CDR3 protein. The sample carries over 200,000 distinct CDR3 sequences, approximately 60% recorded once. With regard to this clonotype: The antigen remains unidentified.

Sequencing was done on a sample of sorted CD4+, CD8+, or CD8+CD57+ T cells (not recorded which) from PBMCs. This receptor was taken from a human donor in good health. The rearrangement links TRBV24-1 to TRBJ1-1; 9 bases line up with TRBD1. The CDR3 region is CATSGTGQGPTEAFF. CDR3 DNA: TGTGCCACCAGTGGGACGGGACAGGGTCCCACTGAAGCTTTCTTT.